This TCR beta chain came from a study of T cells in localized non-small cell lung cancer. The study, taken as a whole, reports: Compared with tumor, uninvolved adjacent lung displayed greater T cell clonality, ranking highest overall. Density of T cells in blood, when higher, went with longer overall survival. Adjacent lung exhibited a median of about 50 among the 100 most abundant tumor clones. Heterogeneity stays possible, as sequencing covered only one tumor region.

TCRdb's table, derived via immunoSEQ multiplex PCR, lists solely in-frame clones and lacks some. The sample carries about 23,000 clones, about 89% recorded once. The CDR3 loop spans 14 amino acids. With 0 bases removed from V and 5 bases from J, the gap between germline ends came to 8 bases. The germline V gene encodes CDR1 LNHDA and CDR2 SQIVND (reference sequence). A note on this clone: What it binds is unknown.

The chain combines TRBV19 with TRBJ2-4; D gene unclear. The clonotype was recovered from a male donor at least 60 years old with stage I lung adenocarcinoma. This material consisted of peripheral blood, taken before any cancer treatment. CDR3 nucleotides: TGTGCCAGTAGTATAGATCGCACCCAAAACATTCAGTACTTC. Translation: CASSIDRTQNIQYF.